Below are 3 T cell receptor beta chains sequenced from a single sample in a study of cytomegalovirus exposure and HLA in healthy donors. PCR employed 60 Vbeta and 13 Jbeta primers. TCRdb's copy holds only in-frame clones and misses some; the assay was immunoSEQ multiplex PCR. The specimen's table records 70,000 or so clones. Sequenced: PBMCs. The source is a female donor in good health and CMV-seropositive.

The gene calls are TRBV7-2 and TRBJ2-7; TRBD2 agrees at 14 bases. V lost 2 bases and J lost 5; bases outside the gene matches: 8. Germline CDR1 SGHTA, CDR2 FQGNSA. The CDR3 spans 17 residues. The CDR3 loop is CASSLPIRLAGGNEQYF. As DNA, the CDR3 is TGTGCCAGCAGCTTACCCATTAGACTAGCGGGAGGGAACGAGCAGTACTTC.

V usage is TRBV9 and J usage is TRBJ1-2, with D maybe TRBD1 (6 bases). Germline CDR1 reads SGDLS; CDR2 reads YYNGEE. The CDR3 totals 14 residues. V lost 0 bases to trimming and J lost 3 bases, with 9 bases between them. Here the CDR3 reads CASSVVEGDYGYTF. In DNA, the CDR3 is TGTGCCAGCAGCGTAGTAGAGGGGGACTATGGCTACACCTTC.

The CDR3, as DNA: TGTGCCAGCAGCTCCCCTACAGGGCCCAACTATGGCTACACCTTC. This codes for CASSSPTGPNYGYTF. The chain combines TRBV7-9 with TRBJ1-2, with D possibly being TRBD1 (6 bases). The CDR3 has 15 residues. Germline lookup yields CDR1 SEHNR and CDR2 FQNEAQ (reference sequence). Trimming took off 4 bases at V and 2 bases at J, with 14 bases between the two ends.